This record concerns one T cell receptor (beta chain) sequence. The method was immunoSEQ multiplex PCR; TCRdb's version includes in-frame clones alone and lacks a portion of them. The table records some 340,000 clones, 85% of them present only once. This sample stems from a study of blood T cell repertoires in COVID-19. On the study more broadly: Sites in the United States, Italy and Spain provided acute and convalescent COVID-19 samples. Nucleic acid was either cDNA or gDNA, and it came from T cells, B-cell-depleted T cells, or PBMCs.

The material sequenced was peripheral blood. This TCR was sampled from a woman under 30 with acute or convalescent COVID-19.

CDR3 DNA sequence: TGTGCCAGCCCCAGCGGGGCGCTCGAGACCTACGAGCAGTACTTC. It encodes CASPSGALETYEQYF. This chain joins TRBV25-1 and TRBJ2-7, with 7 bases identical to TRBD2. Germline assignment: CDR1 MGHDK and CDR2 SYGVNS. V shed 8 bases and J 2 bases; nucleotides not matched to a gene: 12. There are 15 residues in the CDR3.